These 20 T cell receptor beta chains came from one sample sequenced in a study of CD8 T cells in Susac syndrome. Random hexamers primed reverse transcription of about 0.45 to 1 ug RNA. TCRdb fed the immunoSEQ multiplex PCR reads into MiXCR, producing one record per CDR3 protein. The data hold 200,000 to 250,000 distinct CDR3 sequences, with about 96% observed a single time. The specimen was CD4+ T cells from PBMCs. These receptors all come from a human donor with multiple sclerosis.

The J gene is TRBJ1-1, the V gene TRBV19, with D possibly matching TRBD1 (5 bases). Trimming cost V 7 bases and J 2 bases, with 17 bases left between them. There are 15 residues in the CDR3. In germline, CDR1 is LNHDA, CDR2 SQIVND (reference sequence). The CDR3 here is CASTLSGGGNTEAFF. In nucleotides, the CDR3 is TGTGCCAGTACTCTCTCTGGGGGGGGAAACACTGAAGCTTTCTTT.

The V and J genes are TRBV18 and TRBJ2-5, with D unclear. V was cut by 2 bases and J by 1 base, with 2 bases left in between. This CDR3 has 12 amino acids. Germline V CDR1 and CDR2: KGHSH, LQKENI. The CDR3: CASSPVQETQYF. Here the CDR3 DNA reads TGTGCCAGCTCACCAGTCCAAGAGACCCAGTACTTC.

The V call is TRBV5-1, the J call TRBJ2-3, with D tentatively TRBD1 (6 bases). CDR3 length equals 17 residues. V shed 0 bases and J shed 2 bases, with 16 bases lying between them. Germline loops: CDR1 SGHRS, CDR2 YFSETQ. The CDR3 sequence: CASSLALPRGLTDTQYF. CDR3 bases: TGCGCCAGCAGCTTGGCCCTCCCCAGGGGCCTCACAGATACGCAGTATTTT. The complete variable domain, with remaining parts taken from reference TRBV5-1 and TRBJ2-3, reads KAGVTQTPRYLIKTRGQQVTLSCSPISGHRSVSWYQQTPGQGLQFLFEYFSETQRNKGNFPGRFSGRQFSNSRSEMNVSTLELGDSALYLCASSLALPRGLTDTQYFGPGTRLTVL.

This chain uses TRBV5-6 with TRBJ1-4, with a weak D call TRBD1 (5 bases). The germline gives CDR1 SGHDT, CDR2 YYEEEE. Trimming shortened V by 0 bases and J by 0 bases, and 12 bases separated the two germline ends. The CDR3 runs to 17 residues. CDR3 loop: CASSLATGASTNEKLFF. As DNA, the CDR3 is TGTGCCAGCAGCTTGGCTACAGGAGCCTCAACTAATGAAAAACTGTTTTTT.

The chain recombines TRBV15 with TRBJ2-4, with TRBD1 matching 9 bases. The J segment lost 9 bases and the V segment lost 5 bases, leaving 8 bases of the junction unmatched. The CDR3 consists of 14 residues. CDR1 LNHNV and CDR2 YYDKDF come from the germline V gene (reference sequence). CDR3 DNA sequence: TGTGCCACCAGCCAGGACAGGGGATTGGGCATTCAGTACTTC. It codes for CATSQDRGLGIQYF.

The gene calls are TRBV2 and TRBJ1-1, with a weak D call TRBD1 (5 bases). Trimming stripped 7 bases from V and 1 base from J, with 10 bases between. The CDR3 is 13 residues long. The germline CDR1 and CDR2 sequences are SNHLY and FYNNEI. The CDR3 sequence: CASNTQGNTEAFF. The DNA for the CDR3 is TGTGCCAGCAATACTCAGGGGAACACTGAAGCTTTCTTT.

V is TRBV12-3 or TRBV12-4 and J is TRBJ1-2; no firm D call. This CDR3 spans 12 amino acids. The V end was cut by 3 bases, the J end by 8 bases, with 10 bases between. The DNA of the CDR3 is TGTGCCAGCAGTTTCTCGGGAGGGGGCTACACCTTC. Translating gives CASSFSGGGYTF.

The V and J genes are TRBV9 and TRBJ2-1; D is possibly TRBD1 or TRBD2 (5 bases each). V was trimmed by 2 bases and J by 5 bases, leaving 8 bases between them. The length of the CDR3 is 13 residues. Germline values: CDR1 SGDLS, CDR2 YYNGEE. This chain's CDR3 is CASSVRGHNEQFF. The CDR3 DNA is TGTGCCAGCAGCGTGAGGGGCCACAATGAGCAGTTCTTC. The variable domain in full, completed from reference TRBV9 and TRBJ2-1, reads DSGVTQTPKHLITATGQRVTLRCSPRSGDLSVYWYQQSLDQGLQFLIQYYNGEERAKGNILERFSAQQFPDLHSELNLSSLELGDSALYFCASSVRGHNEQFFGPGTRLTVL.

This sequence joins TRBV29-1 and TRBJ1-2; 7 nucleotides line up with TRBD1. This CDR3 contains 12 residues. V shed 5 bases, J shed 2 bases, and the junction held 2 bases outside the gene matches. Germline CDR1 SQVTM, CDR2 ANQGSEA. Here the CDR3 reads CSVLQGNYGYTF. CDR3 in DNA: TGCAGCGTTCTACAGGGGAACTATGGCTACACCTTC.

This clonotype is a singleton in its sample. The chain employs TRBV3-1 and TRBJ2-4; either TRBD1 or TRBD2 may fit D (5 bases each). The V gene lost 4 bases and the J gene lost 11 bases, with 21 bases spanning the gap. Germline values: CDR1 LGHDT, CDR2 YNNKEL (reference sequence). The CDR3 consists of 15 residues. The CDR3 reads CASSLGSGTFALQYF. In DNA form, the CDR3 reads TGTGCCAGCAGCCTAGGCTCCGGGACCTTCGCGCTTCAGTACTTC.

This chain links TRBV23-1 with TRBJ1-2, with D unclear. TRBV23-1 is given ORF status, its function remaining uncertain. Trimming took off 3 bases at V and 7 bases at J, with 6 bases between the two ends. This CDR3 comprises 11 residues. The CDR3 reads CASSHSGGYTF. The CDR3 DNA is TGCGCCAGCAGTCATTCGGGTGGCTACACCTTC.

The gene calls are TRBV2 and TRBJ2-5, with 9 nucleotides matching TRBD1. CDR1 is SNHLY, CDR2 FYNNEI, per germline. The CDR3 is made up of 15 amino acids. The trim removed 2 bases at V and 5 bases at J, leaving 6 bases unmatched. The CDR3 DNA reads TGTGCCAGCAGTGAAATTAGACAGGGGGGTGAGACCCAGTACTTC. This gives the protein CASSEIRQGGETQYF.

The gene calls are TRBV3-1 and TRBJ2-7, with 7 bases identical to TRBD1. The CDR3 has 15 residues. The V segment lost 4 bases and the J segment 7 bases; nucleotides outside the gene matches: 13. Per germline, CDR1 LGHDT and CDR2 YNNKEL (reference sequence). DNA of the CDR3: TGTGCCAGCAGCCGAACGACAGGGCTCTACGTGGAGCAGTACTTC. Residues: CASSRTTGLYVEQYF.

The chain is built from TRBV28 and TRBJ1-5; D is undetermined. V lost 5 bases to trimming and J lost 1 base, with 9 bases between them. The CDR3 is 14 residues long. Germline assignment: CDR1 MDHEN and CDR2 SYDVKM. The CDR3 DNA sequence: TGTGCCAGCAGTACCCCGGGGAGCAATCAGCCCCAGCATTTT. Protein product: CASSTPGSNQPQHF.

The rearrangement links TRBV9 to TRBJ1-1; unclear D gene. CDR3 length equals 13 residues. The germline CDR1 and CDR2 sequences are SGDLS and YYNGEE. Trimming shortened V by 0 bases and J by 0 bases, and 3 bases separated the two germline ends. CDR3 DNA sequence: TGTGCCAGCAGCGTAGAGGTGAACACTGAAGCTTTCTTT. Its translation is CASSVEVNTEAFF.

This chain joins TRBV25-1 and TRBJ2-3; the D is unclear. The CDR3 consists of 13 residues. V was clipped by 2 bases and J by 7 bases, with 10 bases between them. CDR1 is MGHDK, CDR2 SYGVNS, per germline. The chain's CDR3 is CASSEASTHTQYF. The CDR3 DNA reads as TGTGCCAGCAGTGAAGCCTCAACCCATACGCAGTATTTT. Based on the CDR3 plus reference TRBV25-1 and TRBJ2-3, the full variable domain is EADIYQTPRYLVIGTGKKITLECSQTMGHDKMYWYQQDPGMELHLIHYSYGVNSTEKGDLSSESTVSRIRTEHFPLTLESARPSHTSQYLCASSEASTHTQYFGPGTRLTVL.

The chain links TRBV12-3 or TRBV12-4 to TRBJ2-7; a weak D match, TRBD2 (5 bases). Trimming took 3 bases from V and 2 from J, leaving 11 bases between them. The CDR3 has 14 amino acids. The CDR3 coding sequence is TGTGCCAGCAGTTTCGGGGTCGTAACCTACGAGCAGTACTTC. Translation: CASSFGVVTYEQYF.

The gene calls are TRBV20-1 and TRBJ1-1, with D possibly being TRBD1 (5 bases). The germline V and J ends were trimmed by 3 bases and 0 bases, with 14 bases remaining between them. Germline values: CDR1 DFQATT, CDR2 SNEGSKA (reference sequence). The CDR3 runs 15 residues. DNA for the CDR3: TGCAGTGCTAGTGGGACCGCCTTTATGAACACTGAAGCTTTCTTT. As protein: CSASGTAFMNTEAFF.

The V gene is TRBV4-1, the J gene TRBJ2-3, with 8 bases aligning to TRBD2. The length of the CDR3 is 15 residues. The germline CDR1 and CDR2 sequences are MGHRA and YSYEKL. V lost 0 bases, J lost 3 bases, and 2 bases stayed unmatched. CDR3 residues: CASSQEGLETDTQYF. The CDR3 DNA is TGCGCCAGCAGCCAAGAGGGACTAGAAACAGATACGCAGTATTTT.

The chain combines TRBV20-1 with TRBJ1-5, with D unclear. Germline lookup yields CDR1 DFQATT and CDR2 SNEGSKA (reference sequence). V was pared by 0 bases and J by 2 bases, with 14 bases between. The length of the CDR3 is 16 residues. CDR3 residues: CSARDWRGGRNQPQHF. The CDR3, as DNA: TGCAGTGCTAGAGATTGGCGGGGAGGACGCAATCAGCCCCAGCATTTT.